This T cell receptor beta chain was recorded in a study of identical twins. CDR1 is MNHNS, CDR2 SASEGT, per germline. This CDR3 has 15 residues. V lost 4 bases to trimming and J lost 2 bases, with 14 bases between them. TCRdb re-called the 5' RACE reads with MiXCR, one entry per CDR3 protein. The data contain hundreds of thousands of distinct CDR3 sequences, around a sixth of them seen just once; the ten biggest clones take up under 15%. Separately, the same data were catalogued under a study of T cells expressing NK-cell markers.

The receptor's source is a woman between 18 and 29 years old in good health. The chain links TRBV6-1 to TRBJ2-5, with TRBD2 as a possible D gene (6 bases). Specimen: PBMCs. CDR3 bases: TGTGCCAGCAGTGGACTAGGGACGCCTCAAGAGACCCAGTACTTC. Its protein product is CASSGLGTPQETQYF.